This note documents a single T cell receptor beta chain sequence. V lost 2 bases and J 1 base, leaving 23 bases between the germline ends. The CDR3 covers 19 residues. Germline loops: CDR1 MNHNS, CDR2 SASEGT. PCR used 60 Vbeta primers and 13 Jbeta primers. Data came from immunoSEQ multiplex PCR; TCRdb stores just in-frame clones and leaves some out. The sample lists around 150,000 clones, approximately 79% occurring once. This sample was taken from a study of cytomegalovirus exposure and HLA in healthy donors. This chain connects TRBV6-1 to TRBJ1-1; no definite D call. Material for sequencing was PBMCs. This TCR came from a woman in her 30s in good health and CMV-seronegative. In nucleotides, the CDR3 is TGTGCCAGCAGTGAAACGTCCTGGTGGGAGGAACAGAGGAACACTGAAGCTTTCTTT. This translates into CASSETSWWEEQRNTEAFF.